These T cell receptor beta chains were read from a single sample in a study of blood T cell repertoires in COVID-19. Here immunoSEQ multiplex PCR was the method, and the copy in TCRdb shows in-frame clones only, minus some. The sample contains 95,000 to 110,000 clones, about 79% of which appear only once. The sequenced sample consisted of peripheral blood. The receptors derive from a woman aged 80 or older with active or convalescent COVID-19. Each CDR3 is given with its conserved first and last residue. D genes are given only for firm matches. Rows may omit the clone size; those that give it use once, few, many or a size class.

size: NA
V: TRBV28
D: NA
J: TRBJ2-7
DNA: TGTGCTAGCGAGGACAGCCAATTCTACGAGCAGTACTTC
CDR3: CASEDSQFYEQYF

size: once
V: TRBV27
D: NA
J: TRBJ1-2
DNA: TGTGCCAGCAGTTTCGGCGGAGGAGGTGGCTACACCTTC
CDR3: CASSFGGGGGYTF

size: NA
V: TRBV30
D: TRBD1
J: TRBJ1-1
DNA: TGTGCCTGGAGTACCCCGGGACAGGGTAGGTCAGCTTTCTTT
CDR3: CAWSTPGQGRSAFF

size: NA
V: TRBV29-1
D: TRBD1
J: TRBJ2-1
DNA: TGCAGCGTTCTGGACAGGAGCTCCTACAATGAGCAGTTCTTC
CDR3: CSVLDRSSYNEQFF

size: NA
V: TRBV28
D: NA
J: TRBJ1-2
DNA: TGTGCCAGCAGTTTGGTTGGGGGCGACTATGGCTACACCTTC
CDR3: CASSLVGGDYGYTF

size: NA
V: TRBV4-2
D: TRBD1
J: TRBJ1-2
DNA: TGTGCCAGCAGCCAGAGCGCCGGGACAGGGGGAATCGGCTACACCTTC
CDR3: CASSQSAGTGGIGYTF

size: NA
V: TRBV10-3
D: NA
J: TRBJ2-7
DNA: TGTGCCATCAGTGAGGAAACCGGGACATTAACCTACGAGCAGTACTTC
CDR3: CAISEETGTLTYEQYF

size: NA
V: TRBV5-1
D: NA
J: TRBJ1-4
DNA: TGCGCCAGCAGCTTAGGCGAGACTCAGGAAAAACTGTTTTTT
CDR3: CASSLGETQEKLFF

size: NA
V: TRBV5-1
D: TRBD1
J: TRBJ2-7
DNA: TGCGCCAGCAGCTTCGAGGACAGGGGTTTGAACGAGCAGTACTTC
CDR3: CASSFEDRGLNEQYF

size: few
V: TRBV18
D: TRBD1
J: TRBJ2-7
DNA: TGTGCCAGCTCACCAGGGTCCCAGGGGGACGAGCAGTACTTC
CDR3: CASSPGSQGDEQYF

size: NA
V: TRBV5-5
D: NA
J: TRBJ2-3
DNA: TGTGCCAGCAGCTCCCTTCAGGCGCCAGATACGCAGTATTTT
CDR3: CASSSLQAPDTQYF

size: NA
V: TRBV27
D: TRBD2
J: TRBJ2-1
DNA: TGTGCCAGCAGTTTGCGGACTAGCGGGAGTTGGAGTGAGCAGTTCTTC
CDR3: CASSLRTSGSWSEQFF

size: NA
V: TRBV7-9
D: TRBD2
J: TRBJ2-1
DNA: TGTGCCAGCAGCTCAAGCGGGGGGCGCCAGGCTTCCTACAATGAGCAGTTCTTC
CDR3: CASSSSGGRQASYNEQFF

size: NA
V: TRBV9
D: TRBD1
J: TRBJ1-1
DNA: TGTGCCAGCAGCGTAGTGGGACAGGTTTCTGAAGCTTTCTTT
CDR3: CASSVVGQVSEAFF

size: NA
V: TRBV4-2
D: NA
J: TRBJ2-7
DNA: TGTGCCAGCAGCCCAGAGGAGCGGTCGAGCTCCTACGAGCAGTACTTC
CDR3: CASSPEERSSSYEQYF

size: NA
V: TRBV15
D: NA
J: TRBJ1-2
DNA: TGTGCCACCAGCGGGGGCTGGAGTAATTATGGCTACACCTTC
CDR3: CATSGGWSNYGYTF

size: NA
V: TRBV9
D: NA
J: TRBJ2-4
DNA: TGTGCCAGCAGCGTAGGTTCGGCGGGCGGGCAAAACATTCAGTACTTC
CDR3: CASSVGSAGGQNIQYF

size: NA
V: TRBV28
D: NA
J: TRBJ2-1
DNA: TGTGCCAGCAGTTCAGGGGACAATGAGCAGTTCTTC
CDR3: CASSSGDNEQFF

size: NA
V: TRBV5-6
D: TRBD1
J: TRBJ1-3
DNA: TGTGCCAGCAGTATTTCGACAGGGAGAAACACCATATATTTT
CDR3: CASSISTGRNTIYF

size: NA
V: TRBV11-2
D: TRBD1
J: TRBJ2-7
DNA: TGTGCCAGCAGCTTAAGGACAGGGGCAACCTACGAGCAGTACTTC
CDR3: CASSLRTGATYEQYF

size: NA
V: TRBV30
D: TRBD1
J: TRBJ1-5
DNA: TGTGCCTGGAGCTACCGGGACAGGAGGGATCAGCCCCAGCATTTT
CDR3: CAWSYRDRRDQPQHF